These T cell receptor beta chains were read from a single sample in a study of blood T cell repertoires in COVID-19. The data were produced by immunoSEQ multiplex PCR, yet TCRdb's version contains in-frame clones alone and is incomplete. The sample lists 200,000 or so clones; around 83% were seen once. Sequencing input: peripheral blood. All receptors derive from a woman aged 40 to 50 with acute or convalescent COVID-19. The conserved cysteine and the conserved F or W are not part of the CDR3 here. Each record gives: J gene, V gene, CDR3 protein.

>TRBJ2-7|TRBV7-8
ASSLRGVQSEQY
>TRBJ2-3|TRBV7-9
ASSLAGGLGY
>TRBJ2-1|TRBV28
ASSSWTGTYNEQF
>TRBJ1-1|TRBV6-4
ASSDVGGAGEAF
>TRBJ2-1|TRBV13
ASSPPNQGPNEQF
>TRBJ1-5|TRBV28
ASRGQGLNQPQH
>TRBJ2-7|TRBV5-1
ASRKGQGGYEQY
>TRBJ2-1|TRBV27
ASSLSGPSYNEQF
>TRBJ1-6|TRBV21-1
ASSSRKGNRDRESSYNSPLH
>TRBJ2-7|TRBV18
ASSPTDRGHEQY
>TRBJ2-2|TRBV6-5
ASKKGQTGELF
>TRBJ2-3|TRBV14
ASSQFLRGRTDTQY
>TRBJ2-5|TRBV18
ASSPRTSGGGRQETQY
>TRBJ1-2|TRBV5-1
ASSLDFTESYGYT
>TRBJ2-7|TRBV5-1
ASSLGQTSYEQY
>TRBJ1-1|TRBV12-3/TRBV12-4
ASSFNLLAF
>TRBJ2-5|TRBV5-4
ASSLVGAGETQY
>TRBJ2-1|TRBV15
ATSRQRSNEQF
>TRBJ2-1|TRBV5-4
ASSLTSGDYNEQF
>TRBJ1-5|TRBV28
ASNLSNQPQH
>TRBJ1-4|TRBV28
ASSPPYRTTNEKLF
>TRBJ2-5|TRBV3-1/TRBV3-2
ASSQSWERLQETQY
>TRBJ2-3|TRBV11-2
ASSFRGEDTQY
>TRBJ2-3|TRBV15
ATSSGAGGMPDTQY
>TRBJ2-7|TRBV5-1
ASSVVGLPTYEQY
>TRBJ1-6|TRBV28
ASSAYYRVRVYNSPLH
>TRBJ1-3|TRBV5-1
ASSSTNAASGNTIY